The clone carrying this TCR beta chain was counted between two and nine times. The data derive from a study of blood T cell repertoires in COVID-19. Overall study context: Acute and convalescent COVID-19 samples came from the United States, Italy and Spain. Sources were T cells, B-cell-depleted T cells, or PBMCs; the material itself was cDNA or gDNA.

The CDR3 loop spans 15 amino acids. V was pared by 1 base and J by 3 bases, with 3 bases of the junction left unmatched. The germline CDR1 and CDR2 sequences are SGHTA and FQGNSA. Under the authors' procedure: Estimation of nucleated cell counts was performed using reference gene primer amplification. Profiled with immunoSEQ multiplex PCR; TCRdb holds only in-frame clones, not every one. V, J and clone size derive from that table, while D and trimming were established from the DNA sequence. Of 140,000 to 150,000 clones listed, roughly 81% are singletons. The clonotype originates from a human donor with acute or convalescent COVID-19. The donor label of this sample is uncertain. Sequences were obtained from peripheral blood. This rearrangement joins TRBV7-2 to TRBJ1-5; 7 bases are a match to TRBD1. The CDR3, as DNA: TGTGCCAGCAGCTTAGGGGACAGCACCAATCAGCCCCAGCATTTT. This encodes CASSLGDSTNQPQHF.